These T cell receptor beta chains were read from a single sample in a study of blood T cell repertoires in COVID-19. Generated by immunoSEQ multiplex PCR, the TCRdb table keeps only in-frame clones and is missing some. This table has about 140,000 clones, around 85% appearing once. Sequencing was carried out using peripheral blood. Receptors were obtained from a man in his fifties or sixties with acute or convalescent COVID-19. Both conserved end residues are part of each CDR3. Each record gives: CDR3 DNA, CDR3 protein, J gene, V gene, clone size, D gene. The D gene is left open where the match is weak. Clone size is given for some rows only: seen once, a few or many times, or a class if the clone is expanded.

TGTGCCAGCCAGGGAACTGGAAACACCATATATTTT	CASQGTGNTIYF	TRBJ1-3	TRBV7-9	-	-
TGTGCCTGGAGTGTAGAACGCTGGGCTGGCTACACCTTC	CAWSVERWAGYTF	TRBJ1-2	TRBV30	-	-
TGTGCCAGCAGTCCACAGGGTCGTCGAAATCAGCCCCAGCATTTT	CASSPQGRRNQPQHF	TRBJ1-5	TRBV28	-	-
TGTGCCAGCAGTTTCACCCCTTCTGGGGGCAGTCGGACTTCCTACGAGCAGTACTTC	CASSFTPSGGSRTSYEQYF	TRBJ2-7	TRBV28	once	-
TGTGCCAGCAGCTTTACAGGGGGCTTCTACGAGCAGTACTTC	CASSFTGGFYEQYF	TRBJ2-7	TRBV5-6	few	TRBD1
TGTGCCAGCAACGACTTCGCGGGCTATGGCTACACCTTC	CASNDFAGYGYTF	TRBJ1-2	TRBV2	-	-
TGTGCCAGCAGACGACAGACAGGGGGCAAGAACACTGAAGCTTTCTTT	CASRRQTGGKNTEAFF	TRBJ1-1	TRBV5-6	-	TRBD1
TGTGCCAGCAGTTACTCGACAACCTATGGCTACACCTTC	CASSYSTTYGYTF	TRBJ1-2	TRBV6-2/TRBV6-3	-	-
TGCGCCAGCAGTAAACTAGCGGGGGGGCTTAATGAGCAGTTCTTC	CASSKLAGGLNEQFF	TRBJ2-1	TRBV10-1	-	TRBD2
TGTGCCAGCAGCTTAAACCCGACAGGTACATCCTACAATGAGCAGTTCTTC	CASSLNPTGTSYNEQFF	TRBJ2-1	TRBV7-3	-	-
TGTGCCGCCTCACCCACGGCCTACGAGCAGTACTTC	CAASPTAYEQYF	TRBJ2-7	TRBV2	-	-
TGCGCCAGCAGCCGATCGGGGGAAGAGACCCAGTACTTC	CASSRSGEETQYF	TRBJ2-5	TRBV4-1	-	-
TGTGCCAGCAGTGACCTCAACAGGGACTCACCCCTCCACTTT	CASSDLNRDSPLHF	TRBJ1-6	TRBV28	few	-
TGTGCCAGCAGTCCCAATCAGGGTCAGCCCCAGCATTTT	CASSPNQGQPQHF	TRBJ1-5	TRBV28	-	-
TGTGCCAGTAGTATAACAGCGGGGGGAAACTACGAGCAGTACTTC	CASSITAGGNYEQYF	TRBJ2-7	TRBV19	-	TRBD2
TGCGCCAGCAGCAGCGCGGGGGGACTCTACAATGAGCAGTTCTTC	CASSSAGGLYNEQFF	TRBJ2-1	TRBV5-1	-	TRBD2
TGTGCCAGCAGTTCCCCGACTAGCGGGAGGTACGAGCAGTACTTC	CASSSPTSGRYEQYF	TRBJ2-7	TRBV27	-	TRBD2
TGCGCCAGCAGCTTGGGGGCCAACTATGGCTACACCTTC	CASSLGANYGYTF	TRBJ1-2	TRBV5-1	-	-
TGTGCCACCAGTGATCGCGACACCAATCAGCCCCAGCATTTT	CATSDRDTNQPQHF	TRBJ1-5	TRBV24-1	-	-
TGTGCCAGCAGCTTAAGGTCGCCTTGGGGACAGGGTTACTACGAGCAGTACTTC	CASSLRSPWGQGYYEQYF	TRBJ2-7	TRBV7-2	-	TRBD1
TGTGCCTGGACTGGGCGCAGGGAAGATCAGCCCCAGCATTTT	CAWTGRREDQPQHF	TRBJ1-5	TRBV30	-	-
TGTGCCACCAGCAGTCGGACCGGGACAGGGAATGAAAAACTGTTTTTT	CATSSRTGTGNEKLFF	TRBJ1-4	TRBV15	-	TRBD1
TGTGCCAGCAGCTTTACAGTGAACACTGAAGCTTTCTTT	CASSFTVNTEAFF	TRBJ1-1	TRBV7-2	-	-
TGTGCCAGCAGCTTAGGTGACAGGGCGTTCGTTGGCTACACCTTC	CASSLGDRAFVGYTF	TRBJ1-2	TRBV9	-	TRBD1
TGTGCCAGCAGCCAATTTACAGGGAGTAATGAAAAACTGTTTTTT	CASSQFTGSNEKLFF	TRBJ1-4	TRBV3-1/TRBV3-2	once	-
TGTGCCAGCAGTCCACAGGGCGCTGAAGCTTTCTTT	CASSPQGAEAFF	TRBJ1-1	TRBV6-5	-	-
TGTGCCAGCAGCTCCGGGGGGGGGCTCAATGAGCAGTTCTTC	CASSSGGGLNEQFF	TRBJ2-1	TRBV11-2	-	TRBD2
TGTGCCAGTAATACCGGTTATAATTCACCCCTCCACTTT	CASNTGYNSPLHF	TRBJ1-6	TRBV19	-	-
TGCGCCAGTCAGGACGGGGGTAACTATGGCTACACCTTC	CASQDGGNYGYTF	TRBJ1-2	TRBV10-2	-	-
TGTGCCAGCAGCGGGAGTAGACAGGGACCCACAGATACGCAGTATTTT	CASSGSRQGPTDTQYF	TRBJ2-3	TRBV9	-	TRBD1
TGTGCCAGCAGCTTAGGCCAGAATGCCCGTGAAGCTTTCTTT	CASSLGQNAREAFF	TRBJ1-1	TRBV7-8	-	-
TGTGCCAGCAGCCGTACGACTGCAACCAATGAGCAGTTCTTC	CASSRTTATNEQFF	TRBJ2-1	TRBV5-4	few	-
TGTGCCAGCAGCCAAGTAGGGACAGGGGGCTCCTACGAGCAGTACTTC	CASSQVGTGGSYEQYF	TRBJ2-7	TRBV4-2	few	TRBD1
TGTGCTAGCAGCTTAGCCTGTGACAGGGGGCCCCTTTATAGCAATCAGCCCCAGCATTTT	CASSLACDRGPLYSNQPQHF	TRBJ1-5	TRBV7-7	-	TRBD1
TGTGCCAGCAGCTCCCTGACTAGCGCCCTTTGGGAGACCCAGTACTTC	CASSSLTSALWETQYF	TRBJ2-5	TRBV7-9	-	TRBD2
TGTGCCAGCATCCAGGGTGCGGGAGGCTACACCTTC	CASIQGAGGYTF	TRBJ1-2	TRBV7-2	few	-
TGTGCCAGTAGTCCTTCGGGACAGGGAGACGCAGATACGCAGTATTTT	CASSPSGQGDADTQYF	TRBJ2-3	TRBV19	-	TRBD1
TGTGCCTGGAGTGTACACACCTACGAGCAGTACTTC	CAWSVHTYEQYF	TRBJ2-7	TRBV30	-	-
TGTGCCAGCAGCATAGGAGGAGGGAGGCAGTTCTTC	CASSIGGGRQFF	TRBJ2-1	TRBV7-9	-	-
TGTGCCTGGGTGGGGACTGTAGTCCCTTTCTTT	CAWVGTVVPFF	TRBJ1-1	TRBV30	-	-
TGCGCCAGCAGCTTTGAGGGTAGCTCCTACAATGAGCAGTTCTTC	CASSFEGSSYNEQFF	TRBJ2-1	TRBV5-1	once	-
TGCGCCAGCAGCCACGCCGCAGGGGGCGCCTGGGACACCATATATTTT	CASSHAAGGAWDTIYF	TRBJ1-3	TRBV4-1	-	TRBD1
TGCGCCAGCACTCCGGGGGTTCTGCGGGACGCGCAGTATTTT	CASTPGVLRDAQYF	TRBJ2-3	TRBV5-1	-	-
TGTGCCAGCAGCCCCCGGGACAGGGGCTCCGATGAGCAGTTCTTC	CASSPRDRGSDEQFF	TRBJ2-1	TRBV14	-	TRBD1
TGCAGCGTAGCGGGAGGGCCCTACGAGCAGTACTTC	CSVAGGPYEQYF	TRBJ2-7	TRBV29-1	-	TRBD2
TGTGCCAGCTCACCGAGACAGGAGCACCAGGAGCAGTTCTTC	CASSPRQEHQEQFF	TRBJ2-1	TRBV18	-	-
TGTGCCAGAAGCGGGGGGGCCGCTACCGGGGAGCTGTTTTTT	CARSGGAATGELFF	TRBJ2-2	TRBV5-3	-	-